Each of the 9 T cell receptor beta chains below was sequenced from the same sample in a study of TIL therapy for anti-PD-1-resistant metastatic lung cancer. Time point described: pre-treatment sample, taken before nivolumab and TIL therapy. Tumor tissue came from excised metastases, mostly pleural nodules or supraclavicular lymph nodes. This was the immunoSEQ v3 assay. The table came from immunoSEQ multiplex PCR; TCRdb's copy has only in-frame clones and leaves some out. Here the sample spans 13,000 or so clones, less than 70% being singletons. The sample in question was tumor tissue, obtained at baseline. The receptor set was obtained from a woman aged 30 to 85 with non-small cell lung cancer.

The V gene is TRBV5-4, the J gene TRBJ1-1; tentatively, D is TRBD1 (6 bases). Trimming cost V 3 bases and J 6 bases, with 12 bases left between them. The germline V gene has CDR1 SGHNT and CDR2 YYREEE (reference sequence). The CDR3 extends over 13 amino acids. The CDR3 is CASSWDMEAEAFF. The CDR3 bases are TGTGCCAGCAGCTGGGACATGGAAGCTGAAGCTTTCTTT.

The rearrangement links TRBV4-1 to TRBJ1-1; no firm D call. The germline V gene encodes CDR1 MGHRA and CDR2 YSYEKL. V was clipped by 3 bases and J by 2 bases, with 16 bases between them. The CDR3 totals 16 residues. The CDR3 DNA follows: TGCGCCAGCAGCCATCCCAAAATTGGCGCTAACACTGAAGCTTTCTTT. Translated: CASSHPKIGANTEAFF.

This clone was observed a handful of times. V usage is TRBV2 and J usage is TRBJ2-1, with TRBD2 matching over 10 bases. Germline V gene lookup returns CDR1 SNHLY and CDR2 FYNNEI. The V segment lost 5 bases and the J segment 0 bases; nucleotides outside the gene matches: 4. The CDR3 has 16 residues. CDR3 nucleotide sequence: TGTGCCAGCAGTAGTTCTAGCGGGAGCTCCTACAATGAGCAGTTCTTC. Translation: CASSSSSGSSYNEQFF. The whole variable domain, remainder taken from reference TRBV2 and TRBJ2-1, is EPEVTQTPSHQVTQMGQEVILRCVPISNHLYFYWYRQILGQKVEFLVSFYNNEISEKSEIFDDQFSVERPDGSNFTLKIRSTKLEDSAMYFCASSSSSGSSYNEQFFGPGTRLTVL.

The table lists this clone with a few counts. CDR3 in DNA: TGTGCCAGTAGTATCGTCGGGAATGAAAAACTGTTTTTT. Translation: CASSIVGNEKLFF. The chain recombines TRBV19 with TRBJ1-4; D is unresolved. CDR1 LNHDA and CDR2 SQIVND come from the germline V gene (reference sequence). The length of the CDR3 is 13 residues. V was cut by 3 bases and J by 5 bases, with 7 bases left in between. The complete variable domain, with remaining parts taken from reference TRBV19 and TRBJ1-4, reads DGGITQSPKYLFRKEGQNVTLSCEQNLNHDAMYWYRQDPGQGLRLIYYSQIVNDFQKGDIAEGYSVSREKKESFPLTVTSAQKNPTAFYLCASSIVGNEKLFFGSGTQLSVL.

The chain couples TRBV7-6 to TRBJ1-5, with D maybe TRBD1 (6 bases). Trimming pared 5 bases from V and 2 bases from J, leaving 16 bases between. Per germline, CDR1 SGHVS and CDR2 FNYEAQ. The CDR3 runs 16 residues. In DNA, the CDR3 is TGTGCCAGCAGCCCGGGGACACCCCAAGGCAATCAGCCCCAGCATTTT. Residues: CASSPGTPQGNQPQHF.

The chain uses TRBV2 and TRBJ2-3; 10 bases agree with TRBD1. Looked up from germline, CDR1 is SNHLY and CDR2 is FYNNEI. The CDR3 sequence is 15 residues long. V gave up 4 bases and J gave up 4 bases; unmatched junction bases: 5. The DNA for the CDR3 is TGTGCCAGCAGTGGGGGGACAGGGGAGGCAGATACGCAGTATTTT. Encoded protein: CASSGGTGEADTQYF.

This clone was counted once. This chain links TRBV7-9 with TRBJ2-2; D possibly corresponds to TRBD1 (6 bases). With 6 bases removed from V and 4 bases from J, the gap between germline ends came to 12 bases. Germline lookup yields CDR1 SEHNR and CDR2 FQNEAQ (reference sequence). The CDR3 is 14 residues long. CDR3 coding DNA: TGTGCCAGCAGGATTCCAGGGGCCACCGGGGAGCTGTTTTTT. Residues: CASRIPGATGELFF.

The chain couples TRBV19 to TRBJ2-5; 7 nucleotides match TRBD1. Germline V gives CDR1 LNHDA, CDR2 SQIVND (reference sequence). CDR3 length: 16 residues. V lost 5 bases and J lost 1; bases outside the gene matches: 10. DNA of the CDR3: TGTGCCAGTAGTTCCCAGACAGGGTCGGTCCAAGAGACCCAGTACTTC. Its translation is CASSSQTGSVQETQYF.

The chain recombines TRBV6-1 with TRBJ2-7, with 15 bases lining up with TRBD2. In germline, CDR1 is MNHNS, CDR2 SASEGT. V dropped 6 bases and J dropped 6; count of bases not matched to a gene: 6. The length of the CDR3 is 15 residues. The chain's CDR3 is CASRPWTSGGAEQYF. For the CDR3, the DNA is TGTGCCAGCAGACCCTGGACTAGCGGGGGGGCCGAGCAGTACTTC.